This T cell receptor beta chain derives from a study of blood T cell repertoires in COVID-19 (dated by TCRdb to between 2020 and 2021). Broadly, across the study: Samples covering the acute and convalescent phases of COVID-19 were provided by collaborators in the United States, Italy and Spain. A freely available public database, intended as a resource for researchers studying the immune response to SARS-CoV-2, is where the repertoires were released. The samples were drawn from the first 160 participants of the ongoing ImmuneRACE study and from 950 to 1,500 subjects provided by 6 global collaborators. Deeply sampled blood TCRbeta repertoires from subjects exposed to, actively infected with, or recovered from COVID-19 were included in the dataset. Where HLA class I and class II types were available, the types were taken from metadata supplied by the sample provider, not from assay-based typing. The prospective study material was composed of cDNA or gDNA derived from T cells, B-cell-depleted T cells, or PBMCs. The sample metadata nearly always contained a de-identified subject ID, COVID-19 status, age in years and sex. Study-wide findings and limitations: Clinical and demographic metadata were provided uncurated, with the amount varying by source and participant.

Details on this clone: The clone's antigen remains unknown. No much larger clone is present one base from it, and per-base qualities are unavailable.

Samples from volunteer blood donors who had recovered from COVID-19 were contributed by a second Seattle source. Whole blood was collected in K2EDTA tubes by collaborating institutions according to the institutions' own protocols. Collaborator samples were shipped for TCRbeta analysis as frozen whole blood, isolated PBMCs, or DNA extracted from either sample type. Cut back by 0 bases and 16 bases, the V and J ends lie 13 bases apart. CDR1 is given as MNHNS and CDR2 as SASEGT, both from the germline V gene. The CDR3 starts with the cysteine, ends with the phenylalanine, and has 12 residues. The read is trimmed to its CDR3 DNA, 36 bases read in frame from base 1. TCRbeta CDR3 regions were amplified from genomic DNA by means of the immunoSEQ Assay, a bias-controlled multiplex PCR. On the authors' methods: Nucleated cell counts per sample were estimated from amplification of reference gene primers within the assay. Sequence reads were collapsed and filtered to measure the absolute abundance of every unique TCRbeta CDR3 rearrangement. For each sample, productive Simpson clonality was calculated as the square root of Simpson's diversity index over productive rearrangements. The immuneACCESS repertoire file appears here via TCRdb, limited to in-frame rearrangements. These files lack a portion of the clones; in checked studies, under half of the deficit traces to unresolved V genes, and the cause of the others is not known. V, J and clone size are those of that table, while D and trimming were read from the DNA. The sample table contains about 250,000 clones; only one count was recorded for 84% of them. The ten largest clones add up to approximately 1.4% of the sample.

The chain joins TRBV6-1 to TRBJ1-5; the D gene cannot be named for sure. This clonotype originated in a woman between 40 and 55 years old who had recovered from COVID-19. The sequencing input was peripheral blood. Here is the DNA: TGTGCCAGCAGTGAAGCGGGATCTTCGGGACATTTT. Its product reads: CASSEAGSSGHF.